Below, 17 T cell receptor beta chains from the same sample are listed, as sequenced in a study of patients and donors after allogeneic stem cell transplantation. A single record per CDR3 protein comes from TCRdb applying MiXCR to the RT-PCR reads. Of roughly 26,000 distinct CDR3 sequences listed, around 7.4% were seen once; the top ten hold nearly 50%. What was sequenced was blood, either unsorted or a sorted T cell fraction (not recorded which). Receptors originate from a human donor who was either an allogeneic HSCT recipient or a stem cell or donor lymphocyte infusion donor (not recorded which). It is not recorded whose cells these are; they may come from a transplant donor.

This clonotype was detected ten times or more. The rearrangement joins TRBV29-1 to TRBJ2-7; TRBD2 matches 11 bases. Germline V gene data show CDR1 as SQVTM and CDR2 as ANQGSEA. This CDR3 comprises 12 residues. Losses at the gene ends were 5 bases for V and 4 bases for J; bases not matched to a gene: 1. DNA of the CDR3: TGCAGCGTTACTAGCGGGGGTTACGAGCAGTACTTC. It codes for CSVTSGGYEQYF.

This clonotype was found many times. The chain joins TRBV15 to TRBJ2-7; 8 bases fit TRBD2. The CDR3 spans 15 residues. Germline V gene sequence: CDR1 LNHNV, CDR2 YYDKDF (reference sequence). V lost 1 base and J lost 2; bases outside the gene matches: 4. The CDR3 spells CATSRGGTRAYEQYF. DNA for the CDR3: TGTGCCACCAGCAGAGGGGGGACTAGAGCCTACGAGCAGTACTTC. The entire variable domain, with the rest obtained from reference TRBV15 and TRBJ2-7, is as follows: DAMVIQNPRYQVTQFGKPVTLSCSQTLNHNVMYWYQQKSSQAPKLLFHYYDKDFNNEADTPDNFQSRRPNTSFCFLDIRSPGLGDTAMYLCATSRGGTRAYEQYFGPGTRLTVT.

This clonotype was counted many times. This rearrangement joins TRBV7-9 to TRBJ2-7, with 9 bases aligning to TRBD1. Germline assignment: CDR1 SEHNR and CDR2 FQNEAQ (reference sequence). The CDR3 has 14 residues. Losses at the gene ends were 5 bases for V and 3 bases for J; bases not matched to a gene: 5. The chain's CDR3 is CASSATGGFYEQYF. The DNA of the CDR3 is TGTGCCAGCAGCGCAACAGGGGGCTTCTACGAGCAGTACTTC.

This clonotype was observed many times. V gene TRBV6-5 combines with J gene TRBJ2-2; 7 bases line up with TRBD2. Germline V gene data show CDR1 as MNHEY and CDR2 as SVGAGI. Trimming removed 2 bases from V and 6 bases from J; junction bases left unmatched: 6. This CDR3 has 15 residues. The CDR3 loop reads CASSYNSGLAGELFF. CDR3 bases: TGTGCCAGCAGTTACAATAGCGGGTTAGCCGGGGAGCTGTTTTTT.

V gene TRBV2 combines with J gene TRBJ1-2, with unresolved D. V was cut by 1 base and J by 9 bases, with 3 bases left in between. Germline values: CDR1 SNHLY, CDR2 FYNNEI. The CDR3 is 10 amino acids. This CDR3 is CASSEVSYTF. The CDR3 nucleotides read TGTGCCAGCAGTGAAGTTAGCTACACCTTC. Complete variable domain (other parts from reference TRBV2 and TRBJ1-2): EPEVTQTPSHQVTQMGQEVILRCVPISNHLYFYWYRQILGQKVEFLVSFYNNEISEKSEIFDDQFSVERPDGSNFTLKIRSTKLEDSAMYFCASSEVSYTFGSGTRLTVV.

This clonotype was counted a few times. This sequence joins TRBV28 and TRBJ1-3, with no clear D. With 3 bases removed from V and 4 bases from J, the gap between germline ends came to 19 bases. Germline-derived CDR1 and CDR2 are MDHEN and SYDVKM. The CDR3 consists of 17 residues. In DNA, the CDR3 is TGTGCCAGCAGTTTCCTTCCTGGTGGAATCGCGGGAAACACCATATATTTT. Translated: CASSFLPGGIAGNTIYF.

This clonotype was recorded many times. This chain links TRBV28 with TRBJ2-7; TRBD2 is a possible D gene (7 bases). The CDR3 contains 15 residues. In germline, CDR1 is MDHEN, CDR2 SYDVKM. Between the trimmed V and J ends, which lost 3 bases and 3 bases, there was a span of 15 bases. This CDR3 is CASSFPGGQHYEQYF. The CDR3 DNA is TGTGCCAGCAGTTTCCCCGGGGGGCAGCACTACGAGCAGTACTTC. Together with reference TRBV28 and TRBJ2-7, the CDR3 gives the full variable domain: DVKVTQSSRYLVKRTGEKVFLECVQDMDHENMFWYRQDPGLGLRLIYFSYDVKMKEKGDIPEGYSVSREKKERFSLILESASTNQTSMYLCASSFPGGQHYEQYFGPGTRLTVT.

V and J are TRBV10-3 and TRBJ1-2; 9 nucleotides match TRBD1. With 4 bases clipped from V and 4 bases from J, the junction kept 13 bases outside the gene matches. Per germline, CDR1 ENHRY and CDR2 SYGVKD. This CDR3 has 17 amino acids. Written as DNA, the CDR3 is TGTGCCATCAGTGCGGGCACAGGGGGCGCGGGGGCCTATGGCTACACCTTC. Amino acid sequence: CAISAGTGGAGAYGYTF.

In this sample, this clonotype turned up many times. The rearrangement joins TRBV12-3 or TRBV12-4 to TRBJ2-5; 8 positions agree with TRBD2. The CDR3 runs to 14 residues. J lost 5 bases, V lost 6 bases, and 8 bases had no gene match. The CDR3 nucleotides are TGTGCCAGCAGCCTTAGCGGGAAAGGGGAGACCCAGTACTTC. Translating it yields CASSLSGKGETQYF.

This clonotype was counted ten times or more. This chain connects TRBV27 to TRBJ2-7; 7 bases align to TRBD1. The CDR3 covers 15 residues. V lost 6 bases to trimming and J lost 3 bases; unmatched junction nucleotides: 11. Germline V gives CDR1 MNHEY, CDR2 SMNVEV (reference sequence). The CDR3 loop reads CASRGPRDSFYEQYF. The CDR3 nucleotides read TGTGCCAGCAGAGGACCCCGGGACAGCTTCTACGAGCAGTACTTC.

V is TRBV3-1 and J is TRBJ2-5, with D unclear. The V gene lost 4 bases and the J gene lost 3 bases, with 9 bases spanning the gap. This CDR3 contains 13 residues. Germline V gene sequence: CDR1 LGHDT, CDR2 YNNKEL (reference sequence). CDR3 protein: CASSLFAEETQYF. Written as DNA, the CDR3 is TGTGCCAGCAGCCTTTTTGCGGAAGAGACCCAGTACTTC.

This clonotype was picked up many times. CDR3 sequence reads: CASSKEGQGATRNTEAFF. The CDR3 coding sequence is TGTGCCAGCAGCAAAGAAGGGCAGGGGGCGACGAGGAACACTGAAGCTTTCTTT. This sequence joins TRBV21-1 and TRBJ1-1; the table's D call, TRBD1, has no DNA check behind it. TRBV21-1 is described as a pseudogene. This CDR3 is built from 18 residues.

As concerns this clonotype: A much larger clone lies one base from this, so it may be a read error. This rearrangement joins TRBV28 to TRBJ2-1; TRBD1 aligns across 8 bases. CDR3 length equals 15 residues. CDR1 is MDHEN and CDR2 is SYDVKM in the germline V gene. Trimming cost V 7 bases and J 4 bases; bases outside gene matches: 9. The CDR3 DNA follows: TGTGCCAGCACTATCGTACAGGGGGATTACAATGAGCAGTTCTTC. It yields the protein CASTIVQGDYNEQFF.

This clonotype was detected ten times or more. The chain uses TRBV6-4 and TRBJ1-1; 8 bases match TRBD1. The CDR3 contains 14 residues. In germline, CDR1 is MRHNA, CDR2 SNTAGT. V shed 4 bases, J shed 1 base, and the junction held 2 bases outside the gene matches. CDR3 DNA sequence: TGTGCCAGCAGTGCCGACAGGGGGAACACTGAAGCTTTCTTT. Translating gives CASSADRGNTEAFF.

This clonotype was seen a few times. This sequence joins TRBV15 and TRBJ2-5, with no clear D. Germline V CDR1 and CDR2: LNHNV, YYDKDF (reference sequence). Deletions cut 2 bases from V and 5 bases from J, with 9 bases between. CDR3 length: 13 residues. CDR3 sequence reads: CATSRPPVETQYF. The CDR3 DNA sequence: TGTGCCACCAGCAGACCCCCCGTGGAGACCCAGTACTTC.

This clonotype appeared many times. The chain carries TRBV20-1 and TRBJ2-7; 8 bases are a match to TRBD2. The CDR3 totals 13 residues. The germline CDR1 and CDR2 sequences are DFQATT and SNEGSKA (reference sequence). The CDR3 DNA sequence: TGCAGCCTGCGAGCGGGAGCCTCCTACGAGCAGTACTTC. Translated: CSLRAGASYEQYF.

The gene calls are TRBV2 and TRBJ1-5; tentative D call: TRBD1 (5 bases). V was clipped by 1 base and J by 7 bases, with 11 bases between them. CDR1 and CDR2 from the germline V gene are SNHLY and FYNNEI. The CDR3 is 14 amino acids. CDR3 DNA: TGTGCCAGCAGTGAAGGGCAGGGTGAACAGCCCCAGCATTTT. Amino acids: CASSEGQGEQPQHF.